This T cell receptor (beta chain) was retrieved from a study of vaccination and CD4 T cells after COVID-19. As to treatment: roughly 10-day PBMC culture with coronavirus spike peptide pools or control peptides (ViraFEST assay). The unexposed donor provided CD4+ T cells, which were taken before the COVID-19 pandemic (2011-2018). An Oncomine TCR Beta short-read assay was used to sequence the DNA from cultured CD4+ T cells. TCRdb ran MiXCR on the PCR reads and lists one entry per CDR3 protein. The sample carries about 4,900 distinct CDR3 sequences, roughly 30% recorded once. Notes on the study in general: The study found median SARS-CoV-2-reactive clonotypes rising from around 20 to 38, not significantly.

Notes on this clonotype: Its specificity is not known.

This CDR3 comprises 14 residues. The ends were cut back, 1 base at V and 5 bases at J, with 11 bases in the middle. CDR1 and CDR2 (germline): SGHDN, FVKESK. The chain recombines TRBV14 with TRBJ2-5; D tentatively fits TRBD1 or TRBD2 (5 bases each). The sample was CD4+ T cells from blood, cultured in vitro. The receptor comes from a human donor in good health. The CDR3 spells CASSQVFGDETQYF. CDR3 DNA sequence: TGTGCCAGCAGCCAAGTATTCGGGGACGAGACCCAGTACTTC. The whole variable domain, filled in from reference TRBV14 and TRBJ2-5, reads EAGVTQFPSHSVIEKGQTVTLRCDPISGHDNLYWYRRVMGKEIKFLLHFVKESKQDESGMPNNRFLAERTGGTYSTLKVQPAELEDSGVYFCASSQVFGDETQYFGPGTRLLVL.